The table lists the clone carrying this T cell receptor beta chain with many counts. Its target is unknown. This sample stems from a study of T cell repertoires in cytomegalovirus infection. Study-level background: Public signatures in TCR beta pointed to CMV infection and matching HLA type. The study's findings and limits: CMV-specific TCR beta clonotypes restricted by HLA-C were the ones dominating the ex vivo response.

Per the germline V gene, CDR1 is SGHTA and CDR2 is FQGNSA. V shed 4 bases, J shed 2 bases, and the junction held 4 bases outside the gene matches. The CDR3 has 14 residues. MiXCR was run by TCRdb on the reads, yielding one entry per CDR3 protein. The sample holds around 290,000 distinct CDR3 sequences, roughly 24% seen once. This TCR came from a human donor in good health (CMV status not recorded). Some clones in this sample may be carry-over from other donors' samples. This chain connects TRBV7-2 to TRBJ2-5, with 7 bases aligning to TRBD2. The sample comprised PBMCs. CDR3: CASSSAGSQETQYF. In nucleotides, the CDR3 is TGTGCCAGCAGCTCAGCGGGGTCGCAAGAGACCCAGTACTTC.